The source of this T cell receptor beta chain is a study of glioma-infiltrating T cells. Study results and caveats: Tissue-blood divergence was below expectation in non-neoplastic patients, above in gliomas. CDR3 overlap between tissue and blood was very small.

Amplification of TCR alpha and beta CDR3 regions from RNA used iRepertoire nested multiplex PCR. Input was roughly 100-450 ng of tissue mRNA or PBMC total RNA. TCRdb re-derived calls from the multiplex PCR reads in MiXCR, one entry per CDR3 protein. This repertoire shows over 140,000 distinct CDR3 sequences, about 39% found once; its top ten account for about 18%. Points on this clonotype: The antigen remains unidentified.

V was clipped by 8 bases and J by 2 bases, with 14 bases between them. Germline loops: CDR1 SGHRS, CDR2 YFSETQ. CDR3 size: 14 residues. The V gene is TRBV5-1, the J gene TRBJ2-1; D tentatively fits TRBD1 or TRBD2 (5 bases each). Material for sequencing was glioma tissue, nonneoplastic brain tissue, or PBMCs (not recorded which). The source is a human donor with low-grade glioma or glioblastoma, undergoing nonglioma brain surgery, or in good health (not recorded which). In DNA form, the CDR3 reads TGCGCCAGTGGGGACCAGGGCCCCTACAATGAGCAGTTCTTC. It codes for CASGDQGPYNEQFF.